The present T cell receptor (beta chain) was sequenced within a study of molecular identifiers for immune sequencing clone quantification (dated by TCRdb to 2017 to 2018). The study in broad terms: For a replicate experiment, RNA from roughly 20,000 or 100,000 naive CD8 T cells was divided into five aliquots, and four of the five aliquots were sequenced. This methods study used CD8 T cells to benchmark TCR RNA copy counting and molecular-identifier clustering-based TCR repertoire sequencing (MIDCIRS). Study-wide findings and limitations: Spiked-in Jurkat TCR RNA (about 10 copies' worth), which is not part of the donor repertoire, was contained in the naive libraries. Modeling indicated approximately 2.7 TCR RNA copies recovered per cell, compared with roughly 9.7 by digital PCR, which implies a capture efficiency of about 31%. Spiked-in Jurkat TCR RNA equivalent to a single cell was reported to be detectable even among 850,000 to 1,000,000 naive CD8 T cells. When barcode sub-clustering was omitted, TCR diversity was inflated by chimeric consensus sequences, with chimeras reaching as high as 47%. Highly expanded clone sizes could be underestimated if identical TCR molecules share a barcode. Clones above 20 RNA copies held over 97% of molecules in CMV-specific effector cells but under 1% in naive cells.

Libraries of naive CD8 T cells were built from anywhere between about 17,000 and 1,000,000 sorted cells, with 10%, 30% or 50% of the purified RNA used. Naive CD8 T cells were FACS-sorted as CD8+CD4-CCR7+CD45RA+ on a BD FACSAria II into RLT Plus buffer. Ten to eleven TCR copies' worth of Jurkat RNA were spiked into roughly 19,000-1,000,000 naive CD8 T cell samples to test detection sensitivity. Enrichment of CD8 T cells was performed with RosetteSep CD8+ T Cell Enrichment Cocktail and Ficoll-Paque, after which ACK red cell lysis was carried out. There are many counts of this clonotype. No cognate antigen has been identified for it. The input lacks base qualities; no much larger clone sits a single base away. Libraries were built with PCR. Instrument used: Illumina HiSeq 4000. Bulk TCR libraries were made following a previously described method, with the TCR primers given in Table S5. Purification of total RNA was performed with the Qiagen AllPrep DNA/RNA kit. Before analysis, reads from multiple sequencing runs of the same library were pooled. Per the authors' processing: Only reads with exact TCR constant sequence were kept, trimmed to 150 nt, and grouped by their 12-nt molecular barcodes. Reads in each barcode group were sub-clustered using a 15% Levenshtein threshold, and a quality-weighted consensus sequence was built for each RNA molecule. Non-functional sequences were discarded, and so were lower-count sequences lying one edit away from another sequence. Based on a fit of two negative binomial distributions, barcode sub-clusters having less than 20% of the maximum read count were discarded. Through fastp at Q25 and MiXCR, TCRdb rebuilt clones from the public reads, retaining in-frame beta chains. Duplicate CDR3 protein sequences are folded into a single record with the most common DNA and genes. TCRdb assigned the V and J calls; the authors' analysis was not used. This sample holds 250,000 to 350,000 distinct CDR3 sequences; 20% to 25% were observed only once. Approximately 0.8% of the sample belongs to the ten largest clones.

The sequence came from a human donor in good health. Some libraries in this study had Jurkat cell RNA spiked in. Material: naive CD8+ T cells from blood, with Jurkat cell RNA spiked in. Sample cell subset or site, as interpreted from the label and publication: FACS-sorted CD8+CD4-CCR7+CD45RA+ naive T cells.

CDR3 loop: CASSQANGDTQYF. The DNA reads as follows: TGTGCCAGCAGCCAAGCAAATGGAGATACGCAGTATTTT. The sequence links TRBV3-1 to TRBJ2-3; no D gene is confidently identified. Reading the germline V gene (reference sequence) gives CDR1 LGHDT and CDR2 YNNKEL. The CDR3 goes from the cysteine to the phenylalanine over 13 residues. Only CDR3 DNA remains: 39 bases, in frame from the first base. V is cut by 1 base and J by 5 bases, and the space between the germline ends is 7 bases.